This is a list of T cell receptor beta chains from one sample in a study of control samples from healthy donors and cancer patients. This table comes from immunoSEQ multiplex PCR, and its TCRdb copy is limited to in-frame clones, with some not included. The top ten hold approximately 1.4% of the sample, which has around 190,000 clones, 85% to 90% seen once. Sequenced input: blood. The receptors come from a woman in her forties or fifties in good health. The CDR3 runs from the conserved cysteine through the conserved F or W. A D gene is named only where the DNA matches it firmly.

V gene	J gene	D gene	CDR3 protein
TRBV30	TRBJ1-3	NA	CAWRGTTGNTIYF
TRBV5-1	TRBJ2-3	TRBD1	CASSLEGTGGDTQYF
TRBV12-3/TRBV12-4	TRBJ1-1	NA	CASSVLMNTEAFF
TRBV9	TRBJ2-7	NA	CASSVTPQGSYEQYF
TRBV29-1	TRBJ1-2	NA	CSVEGLDGYTF
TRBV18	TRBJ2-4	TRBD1	CASSPTGIAKNIQYF
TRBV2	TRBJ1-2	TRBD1	CARGDRQFNYGYTF
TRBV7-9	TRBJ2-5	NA	CASIGASQETQYF
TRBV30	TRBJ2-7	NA	CAGVTSSTDEQYF
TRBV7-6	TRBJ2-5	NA	CASSLMGGNRGRETQYF
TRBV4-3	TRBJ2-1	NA	CASSQDLVRDSSYNEQFF
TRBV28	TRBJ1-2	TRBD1	CASITTGEGYTF
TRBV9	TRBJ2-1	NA	CASSPGIKQFF
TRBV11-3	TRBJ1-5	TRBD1	CASSSRGEQPQHF
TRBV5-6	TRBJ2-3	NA	CASSLFGPFSRTDTQYF
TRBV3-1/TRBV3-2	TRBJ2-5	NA	CASSQSDRQETQYF
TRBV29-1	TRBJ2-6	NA	CSVESGQANVLTF
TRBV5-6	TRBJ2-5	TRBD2	CASSRSGGQETQYF
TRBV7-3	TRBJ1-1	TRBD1	CASSLIGTGGEAFF
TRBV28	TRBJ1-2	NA	CASSFWGAKYGYTF
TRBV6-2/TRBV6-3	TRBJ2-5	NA	CASSYLGGIQETQYF
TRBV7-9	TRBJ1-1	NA	CASRPLAQRAEAFF
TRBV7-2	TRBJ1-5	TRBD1	CASSPGTGAFNQPQHF
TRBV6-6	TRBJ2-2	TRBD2	CASKGREGGELFF
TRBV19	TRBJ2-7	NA	CASSSTLFYEQYF
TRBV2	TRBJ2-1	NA	CASGLGADDEQFF
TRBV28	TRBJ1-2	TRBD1	CASSSGQGAINGYTF
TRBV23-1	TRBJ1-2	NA	CASSQWVGAPLTGYTF
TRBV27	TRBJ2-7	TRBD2	CASRTSGAYEQYF
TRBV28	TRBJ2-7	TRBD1	CASSLLGQGYHEQYF
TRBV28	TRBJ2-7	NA	CASTLGYEQYF
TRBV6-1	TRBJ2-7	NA	CASSEASYEQYF
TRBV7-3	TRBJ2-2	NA	CASSLDSHSHGELFF
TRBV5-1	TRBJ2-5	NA	CASSLETQYF
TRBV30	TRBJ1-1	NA	CARGGLNTEAFF
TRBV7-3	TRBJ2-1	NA	CASSPRRGDLGGEQFF
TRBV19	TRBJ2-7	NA	CASSRTGNSYEQYF
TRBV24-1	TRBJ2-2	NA	CATSDFYRANTGELFF
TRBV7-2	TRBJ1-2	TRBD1	CASSLEQGFSGYTF
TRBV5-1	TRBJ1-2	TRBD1	CASNPGTGGSGYTF
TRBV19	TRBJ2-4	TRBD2	CASSIGATSGVIAKNIQYF
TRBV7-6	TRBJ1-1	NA	CASSLGERMNTEAFF
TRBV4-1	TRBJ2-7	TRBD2	CASSQDGARPGLAGAYEQYF
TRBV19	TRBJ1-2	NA	CASSLLAGAYGYTF
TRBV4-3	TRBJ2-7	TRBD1	CASSQDRPGQGRTSAYEQYF
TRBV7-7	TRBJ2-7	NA	CASSLIGSYEQYF
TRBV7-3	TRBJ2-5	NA	CASSQGAGLVGETQYF
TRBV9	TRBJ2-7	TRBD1	CASSRQGFDEQYF
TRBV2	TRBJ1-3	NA	CASEGHFGNTIYF
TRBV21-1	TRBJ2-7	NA	CASSGSSGQESYEQYF
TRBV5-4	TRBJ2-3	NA	CASTRGRTDTQYF
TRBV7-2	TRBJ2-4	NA	CASSLFTPGIPKNIQYF
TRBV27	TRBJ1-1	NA	CASGYIASEAFF
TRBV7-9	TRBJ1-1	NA	CASSFLAEMNTEAFF
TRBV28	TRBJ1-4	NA	CASQGNEKLFF
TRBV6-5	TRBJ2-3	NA	CASSYHSGADTQYF
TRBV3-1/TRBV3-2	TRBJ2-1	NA	CASSQGDSNEQFF
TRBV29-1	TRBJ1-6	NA	CSVPPETEHSPLHF
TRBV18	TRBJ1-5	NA	CASSPSARGTTQPQHF
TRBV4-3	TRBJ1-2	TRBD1	CASSNQGDYGYTF